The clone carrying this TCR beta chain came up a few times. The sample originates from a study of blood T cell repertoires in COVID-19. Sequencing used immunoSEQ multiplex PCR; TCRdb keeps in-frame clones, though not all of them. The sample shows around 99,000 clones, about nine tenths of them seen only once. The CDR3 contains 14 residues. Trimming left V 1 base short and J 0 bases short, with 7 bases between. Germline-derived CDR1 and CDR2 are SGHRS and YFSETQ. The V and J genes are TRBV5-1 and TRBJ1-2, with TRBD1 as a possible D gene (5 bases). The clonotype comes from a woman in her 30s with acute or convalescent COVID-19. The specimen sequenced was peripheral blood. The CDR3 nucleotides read TGCGCCAGCAGCTTGTCGACAGCTAACTATGGCTACACCTTC. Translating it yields CASSLSTANYGYTF.